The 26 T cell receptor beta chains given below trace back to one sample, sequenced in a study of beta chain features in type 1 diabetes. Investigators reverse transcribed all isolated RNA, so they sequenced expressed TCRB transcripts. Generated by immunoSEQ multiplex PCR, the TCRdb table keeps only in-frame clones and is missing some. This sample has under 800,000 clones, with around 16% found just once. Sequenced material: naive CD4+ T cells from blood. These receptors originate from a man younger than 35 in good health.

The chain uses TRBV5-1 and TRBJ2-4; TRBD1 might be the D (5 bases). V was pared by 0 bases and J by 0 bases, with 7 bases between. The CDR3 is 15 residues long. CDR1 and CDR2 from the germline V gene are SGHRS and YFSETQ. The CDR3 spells CASSLGQLAKNIQYF. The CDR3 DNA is TGCGCCAGCAGCTTGGGACAGCTAGCCAAAAACATTCAGTACTTC. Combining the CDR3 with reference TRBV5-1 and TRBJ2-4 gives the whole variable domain KAGVTQTPRYLIKTRGQQVTLSCSPISGHRSVSWYQQTPGQGLQFLFEYFSETQRNKGNFPGRFSGRQFSNSRSEMNVSTLELGDSALYLCASSLGQLAKNIQYFGAGTRLSVL.

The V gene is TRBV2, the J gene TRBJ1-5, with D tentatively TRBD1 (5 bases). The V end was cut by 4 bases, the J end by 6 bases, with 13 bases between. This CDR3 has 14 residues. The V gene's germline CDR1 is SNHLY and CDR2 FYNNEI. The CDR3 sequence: CASSGQGRAQPQHF. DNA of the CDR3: TGTGCCAGCAGTGGGCAGGGCCGGGCTCAGCCCCAGCATTTT.

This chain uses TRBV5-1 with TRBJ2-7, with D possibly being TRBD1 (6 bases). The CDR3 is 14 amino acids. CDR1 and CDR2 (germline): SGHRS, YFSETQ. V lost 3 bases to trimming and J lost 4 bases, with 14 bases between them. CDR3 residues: CASSWAGRGYEQYF. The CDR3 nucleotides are TGCGCCAGCAGCTGGGCGGGCAGGGGTTACGAGCAGTACTTC.

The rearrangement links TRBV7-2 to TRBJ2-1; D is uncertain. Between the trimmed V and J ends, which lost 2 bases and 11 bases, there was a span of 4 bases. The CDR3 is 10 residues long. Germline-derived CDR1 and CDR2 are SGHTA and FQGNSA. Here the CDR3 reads CASSLSQQFF. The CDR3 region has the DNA TGTGCCAGCAGCTTAAGTCAGCAGTTCTTC. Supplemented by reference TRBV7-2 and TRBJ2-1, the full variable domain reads GAGVSQSPSNKVTEKGKDVELRCDPISGHTALYWYRQSLGQGLEFLIYFQGNSAPDKSGLPSDRFSAERTGGSVSTLTIQRTQQEDSAVYLCASSLSQQFFGPGTRLTVL.

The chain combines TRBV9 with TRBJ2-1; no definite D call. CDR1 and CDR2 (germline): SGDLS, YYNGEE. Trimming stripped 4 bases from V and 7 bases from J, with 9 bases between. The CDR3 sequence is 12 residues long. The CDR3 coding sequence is TGTGCCAGCAGCCTTAGACATAATGAGCAGTTCTTC. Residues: CASSLRHNEQFF.

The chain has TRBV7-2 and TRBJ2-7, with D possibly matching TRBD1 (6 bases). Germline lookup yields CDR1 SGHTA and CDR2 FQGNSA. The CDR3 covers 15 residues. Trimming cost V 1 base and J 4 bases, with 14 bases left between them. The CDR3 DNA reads TGTGCCAGCAGCTTAGGGGTGGGGGCGCGATACGAGCAGTACTTC. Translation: CASSLGVGARYEQYF.

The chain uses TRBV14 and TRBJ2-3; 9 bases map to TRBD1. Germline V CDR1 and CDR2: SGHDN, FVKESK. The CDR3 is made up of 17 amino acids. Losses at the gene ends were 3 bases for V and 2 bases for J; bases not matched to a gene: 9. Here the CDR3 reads CASSHPTGTGYTDTQYF. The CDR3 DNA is TGTGCCAGCAGCCACCCGACCGGGACAGGGTACACAGATACGCAGTATTTT.

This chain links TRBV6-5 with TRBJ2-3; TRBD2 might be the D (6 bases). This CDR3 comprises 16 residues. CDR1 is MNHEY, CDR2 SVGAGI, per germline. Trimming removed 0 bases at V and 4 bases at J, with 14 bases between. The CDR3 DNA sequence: TGTGCCAGCAGTTACTCGACCGGGAGAAGCGCAGATACGCAGTATTTT. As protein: CASSYSTGRSADTQYF.

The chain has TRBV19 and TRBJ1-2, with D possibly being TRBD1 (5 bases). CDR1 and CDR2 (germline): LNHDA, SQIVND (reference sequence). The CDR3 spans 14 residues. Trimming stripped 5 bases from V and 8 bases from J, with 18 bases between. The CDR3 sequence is CASSSAAGTAGYTF. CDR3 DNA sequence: TGTGCCAGTAGTTCCGCGGCGGGGACGGCGGGCTACACCTTC.

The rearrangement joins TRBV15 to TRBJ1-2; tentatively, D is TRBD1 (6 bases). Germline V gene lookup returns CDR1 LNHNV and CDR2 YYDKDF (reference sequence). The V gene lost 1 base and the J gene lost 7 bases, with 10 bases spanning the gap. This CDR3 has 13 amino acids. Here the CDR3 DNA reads TGTGCCACCAGCAGAGCCACAGGGAGTGGCTACACCTTC. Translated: CATSRATGSGYTF.

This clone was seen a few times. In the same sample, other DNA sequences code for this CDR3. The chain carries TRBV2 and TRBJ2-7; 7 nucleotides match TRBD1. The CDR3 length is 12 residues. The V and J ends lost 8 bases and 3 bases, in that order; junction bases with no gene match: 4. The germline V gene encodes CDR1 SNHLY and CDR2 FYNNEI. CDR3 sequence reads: CASSAGGYEQYF. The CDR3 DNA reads TGTGCCAGCTCGGCAGGGGGCTACGAGCAGTACTTC.

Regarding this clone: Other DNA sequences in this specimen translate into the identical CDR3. Here the CDR3 reads CASSLGTNTGELFF. In DNA form, the CDR3 reads TGTGCCAGCAGCCTCGGGACTAACACCGGGGAGCTGTTTTTT. V is TRBV7-2 and J is TRBJ2-2; weak D call: TRBD2 (6 bases). The CDR3 consists of 14 residues. V was trimmed by 5 bases and J by 2 bases, leaving 9 bases between them. Germline CDR1 SGHTA, CDR2 FQGNSA.

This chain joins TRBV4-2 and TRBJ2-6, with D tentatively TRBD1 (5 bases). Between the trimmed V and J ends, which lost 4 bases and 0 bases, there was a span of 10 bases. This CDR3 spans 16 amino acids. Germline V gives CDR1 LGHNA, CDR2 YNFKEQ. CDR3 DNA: TGTGCCAGCAGCCCCACGCAGGGCTCTGGGGCCAACGTCCTGACTTTC. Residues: CASSPTQGSGANVLTF.

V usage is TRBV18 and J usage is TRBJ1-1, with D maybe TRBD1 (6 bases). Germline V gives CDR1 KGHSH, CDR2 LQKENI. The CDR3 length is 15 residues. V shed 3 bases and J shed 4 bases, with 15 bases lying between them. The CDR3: CASSPQRGGGTEAFF. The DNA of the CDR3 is TGTGCCAGCTCACCGCAAAGAGGGGGTGGCACTGAAGCTTTCTTT.

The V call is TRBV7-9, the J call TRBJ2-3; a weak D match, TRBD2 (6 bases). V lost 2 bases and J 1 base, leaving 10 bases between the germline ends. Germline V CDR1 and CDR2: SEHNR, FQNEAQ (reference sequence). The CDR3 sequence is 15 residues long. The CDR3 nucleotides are TGTGCCAGCAGCTTATCCGGGAGCCGCACAGATACGCAGTATTTT. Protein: CASSLSGSRTDTQYF.

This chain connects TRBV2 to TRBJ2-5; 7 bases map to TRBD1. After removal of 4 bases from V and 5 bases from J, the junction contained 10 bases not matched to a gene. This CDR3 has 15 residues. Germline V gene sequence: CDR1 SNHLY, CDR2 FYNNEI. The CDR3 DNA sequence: TGTGCCAGCAGTGCGGACAGGCTCTTGGGGGAGACCCAGTACTTC. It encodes CASSADRLLGETQYF.

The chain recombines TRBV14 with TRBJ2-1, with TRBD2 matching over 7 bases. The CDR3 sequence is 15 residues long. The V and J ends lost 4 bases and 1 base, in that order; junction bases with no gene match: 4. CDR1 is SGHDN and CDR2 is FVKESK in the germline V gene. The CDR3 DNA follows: TGTGCCAGCAGCCTGACTAGCAGATCCTACAATGAGCAGTTCTTC. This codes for CASSLTSRSYNEQFF.

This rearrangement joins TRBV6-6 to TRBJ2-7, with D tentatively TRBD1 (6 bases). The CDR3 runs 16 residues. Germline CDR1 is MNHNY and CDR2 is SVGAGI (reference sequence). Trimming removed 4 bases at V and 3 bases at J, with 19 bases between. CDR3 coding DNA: TGTGCCAGCAGTTCATCCTCGATGGGGGCTCTCTACGAGCAGTACTTC. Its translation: CASSSSSMGALYEQYF.

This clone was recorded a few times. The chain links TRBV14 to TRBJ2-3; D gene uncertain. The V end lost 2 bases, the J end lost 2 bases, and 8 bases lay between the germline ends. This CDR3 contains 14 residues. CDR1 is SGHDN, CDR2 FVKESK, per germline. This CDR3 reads CASSQPGVTDTQYF. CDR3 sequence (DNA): TGTGCCAGCAGCCAACCAGGAGTCACAGATACGCAGTATTTT.

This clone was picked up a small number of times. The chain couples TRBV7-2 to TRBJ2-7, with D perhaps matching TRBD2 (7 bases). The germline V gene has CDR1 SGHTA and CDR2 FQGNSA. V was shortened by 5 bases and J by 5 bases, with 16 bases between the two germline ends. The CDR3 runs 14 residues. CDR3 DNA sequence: TGTGCCAGCAGCGTGCGCGGGGGCCGCGACGAGCAGTACTTC. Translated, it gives CASSVRGGRDEQYF. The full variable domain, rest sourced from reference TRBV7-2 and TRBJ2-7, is GAGVSQSPSNKVTEKGKDVELRCDPISGHTALYWYRQSLGQGLEFLIYFQGNSAPDKSGLPSDRFSAERTGGSVSTLTIQRTQQEDSAVYLCASSVRGGRDEQYFGPGTRLTVT.

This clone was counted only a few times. DNA of the CDR3: TGTGCCAGTAGTATCCAGGGACTTGAAGCTTTCTTT. Translating gives CASSIQGLEAFF. The genes are TRBV19 and TRBJ1-1; tentative D call: TRBD1 (5 bases). The germline V and J ends were trimmed by 3 bases and 7 bases, with 9 bases remaining between them. This CDR3 has 12 residues. Germline CDR1 LNHDA, CDR2 SQIVND (reference sequence).

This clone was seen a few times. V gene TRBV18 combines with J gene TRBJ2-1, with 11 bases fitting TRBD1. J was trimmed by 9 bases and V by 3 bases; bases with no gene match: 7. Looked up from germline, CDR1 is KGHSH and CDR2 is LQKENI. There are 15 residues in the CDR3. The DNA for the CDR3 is TGTGCCAGCTCACCCGGACAGGGGGCATTCGGTGAGCAGTTCTTC. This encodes CASSPGQGAFGEQFF.

The CDR3 DNA sequence: TGTGCCAGCAGTGAATCTTCTACGTTACTAGCCAAAAACATTCAGTACTTC. The encoded protein is CASSESSTLLAKNIQYF. The V gene is TRBV2, the J gene TRBJ2-4; D gene uncertain. Germline V gives CDR1 SNHLY, CDR2 FYNNEI. V lost 2 bases and J lost 0, with 14 bases in between. This CDR3 comprises 17 residues.

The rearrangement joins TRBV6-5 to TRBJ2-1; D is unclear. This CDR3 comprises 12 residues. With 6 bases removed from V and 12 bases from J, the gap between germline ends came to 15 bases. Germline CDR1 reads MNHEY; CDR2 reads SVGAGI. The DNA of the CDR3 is TGTGCCAGCAGCCGACCAAATACGGGGCAGTTCTTC. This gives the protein CASSRPNTGQFF.

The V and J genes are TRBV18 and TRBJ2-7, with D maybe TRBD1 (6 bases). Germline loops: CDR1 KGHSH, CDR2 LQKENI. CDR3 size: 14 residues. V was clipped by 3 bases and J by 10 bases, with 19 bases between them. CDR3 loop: CASSPNPGHPDQYF. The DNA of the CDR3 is TGTGCCAGCTCACCCAACCCGGGACACCCGGACCAGTACTTC. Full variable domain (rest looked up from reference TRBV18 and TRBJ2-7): NAGVMQNPRHLVRRRGQEARLRCSPMKGHSHVYWYRQLPEEGLKFMVYLQKENIIDESGMPKERFSAEFPKEGPSILRIQQVVRGDSAAYFCASSPNPGHPDQYFGPGTRLTVT.

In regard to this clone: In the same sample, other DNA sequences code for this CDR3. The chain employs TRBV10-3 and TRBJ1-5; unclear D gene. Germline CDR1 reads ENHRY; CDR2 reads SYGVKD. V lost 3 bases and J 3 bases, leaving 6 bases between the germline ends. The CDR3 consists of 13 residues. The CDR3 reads CAISDRLNQPQHF. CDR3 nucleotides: TGTGCCATCAGTGACAGGCTCAATCAGCCCCAGCATTTT.